The 8 T cell receptor beta chains below were found in one sample sequenced in a study of cytomegalovirus exposure and HLA in healthy donors. The primer mix had 60 Vbeta and 13 Jbeta primers. The method was immunoSEQ multiplex PCR; TCRdb's version includes in-frame clones alone and lacks a portion of them. This sample has 130,000 to 150,000 clones, with under 80% found just once. The specimen sequenced was PBMCs. All receptors come from a woman in her 50s in good health and CMV-seropositive.

The chain joins TRBV9 to TRBJ2-1; 9 bases fit TRBD2. CDR1 and CDR2 from the germline V gene are SGDLS and YYNGEE. The J segment lost 12 bases and the V segment lost 0 bases, leaving 13 bases of the junction unmatched. The CDR3 spans 16 residues. The CDR3 bases are TGTGCCAGCAGCGTAGTGGGGGGCCTTAGCGGGGGAGGGCAGTTCTTC. It specifies CASSVVGGLSGGGQFF.

This rearrangement joins TRBV7-2 to TRBJ1-5, with TRBD1 identical over 8 bases. Germline V lookup: CDR1 SGHTA, CDR2 FQGNSA. V dropped 5 bases and J dropped 11; count of bases not matched to a gene: 8. The CDR3 sequence is 13 residues long. CDR3 in amino acids: CASSPGGSGSQHF. CDR3 nucleotide sequence: TGTGCCAGCAGCCCAGGGGGCTCAGGGTCCCAGCATTTT.

This clone has just a few counts. The chain carries TRBV11-2 and TRBJ2-1; 7 positions match TRBD2. CDR1 SGHAT and CDR2 FQNNGV come from the germline V gene. This CDR3 comprises 15 residues. J was trimmed by 8 bases and V by 5 bases; bases with no gene match: 12. The CDR3 DNA is TGTGCCAGCAGCCGCACGGGGGGACCCATGGATGAGCAGTTCTTC. It is translated as CASSRTGGPMDEQFF.

This clone was seen just once. At one of its ends the junction is not consistent with the germline gene, which may arise from a read error. This chain uses TRBV4-3 with TRBJ1-5, with D maybe TRBD1 (5 bases). Germline loops: CDR1 LGHNA, CDR2 YSLEER. The CDR3 covers 15 residues. This CDR3 reads CTSSQEVAGNQPQHF. In nucleotides, the CDR3 is TGCACCAGCAGCCAAGAGGTAGCAGGGAATCAGCCCCAGCATTTT.

This chain links TRBV27 with TRBJ2-7; 9 bases align to TRBD1. This CDR3 has 13 amino acids. V was clipped by 5 bases and J by 6 bases; unmatched bases: 5. Per germline, CDR1 MNHEY and CDR2 SMNVEV (reference sequence). The CDR3 reads CASSPGQGSEQYF. CDR3 DNA sequence: TGTGCCAGCAGTCCCGGACAGGGGAGCGAGCAGTACTTC.

This clone turned up a few times. The V gene is TRBV4-1, the J gene TRBJ2-1; 9 bases fit TRBD1. Germline V lookup: CDR1 MGHRA, CDR2 YSYEKL. Trimming removed 3 bases from V and 15 bases from J; junction bases left unmatched: 6. The CDR3 consists of 12 residues. The CDR3 here is CASSHWGTGRFF. CDR3 sequence (DNA): TGCGCCAGCAGCCACTGGGGGACAGGGAGGTTCTTC.

V and J are TRBV5-1 and TRBJ2-3; no clear D. The ends were cut back, 0 bases at V and 1 base at J, with 9 bases in the middle. The germline V gene encodes CDR1 SGHRS and CDR2 YFSETQ. The CDR3 spans 15 residues. The CDR3 sequence: CASSLEFGGTDTQYF. DNA for the CDR3: TGCGCCAGCAGCTTGGAATTTGGAGGCACAGATACGCAGTATTTT.

This chain uses TRBV7-2 with TRBJ2-7; tentative D call: TRBD1 (6 bases). Germline V gene sequence: CDR1 SGHTA, CDR2 FQGNSA. With 5 bases removed from V and 6 bases from J, the gap between germline ends came to 14 bases. The CDR3 contains 13 residues. This CDR3 is CASSLQGSGEQYF. CDR3 coding DNA: TGTGCCAGCAGCCTACAGGGTTCGGGCGAGCAGTACTTC.